This is a list of T cell receptor beta chains from one sample in a study of blood T cell repertoires in COVID-19. The data were produced by immunoSEQ multiplex PCR, yet TCRdb's version contains in-frame clones alone and is incomplete. The profile shows roughly 410,000 clones, approximately 88% of them singletons. The sequenced sample was peripheral blood. These TCRs come from a man aged 35-49 years with acute or convalescent COVID-19. Both conserved end residues are part of each CDR3. The D gene is left open where the match is weak. Expanded clones get a size class; other rows say once, few or many, or leave the size out.

.	TRBV9	TRBJ1-4	13	.	TGTGCCAGCGCGCGGAACCTTAGAGAAAAACTGTTTTTT	CASARNLREKLFF
TRBD1	TRBV7-2	TRBJ1-2	14	.	TGTGCCAGCAGCTTAGGAGGGACAGGTTATGGCTACACCTTC	CASSLGGTGYGYTF
.	TRBV18	TRBJ1-1	15	.	TGTGCCAGCTCACCAGGTCGGGGGAGGAACACTGAAGCTTTCTTT	CASSPGRGRNTEAFF
TRBD1	TRBV7-2	TRBJ1-2	13	.	TGTGCCAGCAGCTTGGGACAGGGAAGGGGCTACACCTTC	CASSLGQGRGYTF
.	TRBV2	TRBJ1-5	14	.	TGTGCCAGCAGTGCAGAACAGAGCAATCAGCCCCAGCATTTT	CASSAEQSNQPQHF
.	TRBV2	TRBJ1-2	10	.	TGTGCCAGCAGATCCGATGGCTACACCTTC	CASRSDGYTF
TRBD1	TRBV28	TRBJ1-6	14	once	TGTGCCAGCAGTTCAATGCAGGGGGGCTCACCCCTCCACTTT	CASSSMQGGSPLHF
.	TRBV30	TRBJ2-3	17	.	TGTGCCTGGAGCCCTTTCGGCGGGGGACATAGGTTAGGTACGCAGTATTTT	CAWSPFGGGHRLGTQYF
.	TRBV5-1	TRBJ2-7	15	.	TGCGCCAGCAGCTCGGACTCCTGGATTCGGTACGAGCAGTACTTC	CASSSDSWIRYEQYF
TRBD1	TRBV27	TRBJ1-6	16	.	TGTGCCAGCAGTCCCGAACCAGGGGGTTGGAATTCACCCCTCCACTTT	CASSPEPGGWNSPLHF
.	TRBV10-3	TRBJ2-3	12	.	TGTGCCATCAGTCCGTACACAGATACGCAGTATTTT	CAISPYTDTQYF
.	TRBV3-1/TRBV3-2	TRBJ1-2	14	.	TGTGCCAGCAGCCTAGCACGGCCCACTTGGGGCTACACCTTC	CASSLARPTWGYTF
.	TRBV6-5	TRBJ1-2	14	.	TGTGCCAGCAGAGGGGACTGGGGGGACTATGGCTACACCTTC	CASRGDWGDYGYTF
TRBD2	TRBV6-5	TRBJ2-3	15	.	TGTGCCAGCAGTTACTCGGCTAGCGGGAGAGATACGCAGTATTTT	CASSYSASGRDTQYF
.	TRBV5-6	TRBJ1-2	15	.	TGTGCCAGCAGCTTGGATTTGACAGGACCCTATGGCTACACCTTC	CASSLDLTGPYGYTF
.	TRBV3-1/TRBV3-2	TRBJ1-4	11	few	TGTGCCAGCAGCCAGACCGCGGAACTGTTTTTT	CASSQTAELFF
.	TRBV29-1	TRBJ2-1	13	once	TGCAGCGTTGAGAGGGGGGGTAGGGATGAGCAGTTCTTC	CSVERGGRDEQFF
.	TRBV19	TRBJ2-2	15	once	TGTGCCAGTAGTATGCAGTCGACGAACACCGGGGAGCTGTTTTTT	CASSMQSTNTGELFF
.	TRBV4-2	TRBJ1-5	15	.	TGTGCCAGCAGCAAAGACAGTGAGGTGGATCAGCCCCAGCATTTT	CASSKDSEVDQPQHF
.	TRBV6-6	TRBJ1-2	16	once	TGTGCCAGCAGTTACTCGAACTTGGCAGGCGATAATGGCTACACCTTC	CASSYSNLAGDNGYTF
.	TRBV7-2	TRBJ1-3	17	.	TGTGCCAGCAGCTTAGTCGGAGGGTATGTGCCTGGAAACACCATATATTTT	CASSLVGGYVPGNTIYF